One T cell receptor beta chain is described in this entry. This may arise from a read error, as a much more abundant clone is one base away. This CDR3 comprises 15 residues. Germline CDR1 MNHEY, CDR2 SMNVEV (reference sequence). Between the trimmed V and J ends, which lost 6 bases and 6 bases, there was a span of 20 bases. TCRdb reanalysed the RT-PCR reads using MiXCR and keeps one entry per CDR3 protein. Of about 680,000 distinct CDR3 sequences in the sample, approximately 15% were seen once. Sequencing was done on a sample of memory CD4+ T cells from blood. J is TRBJ1-1 and V is TRBV27; D may be TRBD1 (6 bases). The sequence derives from a female donor in good health, serving as a healthy control. CDR3 loop: CASSLLRGGIAEAFF. The DNA of the CDR3 is TGTGCCAGCAGCCTATTACGGGGGGGCATCGCTGAAGCTTTCTTT.